Below, 22 T cell receptor beta chains from the same sample are listed, as sequenced in a study of CD8 T cells in Susac syndrome. RNA amounts of roughly 0.5 to 1 ug underwent reverse transcription with random hexamers. A single record per CDR3 protein comes from TCRdb applying MiXCR to the immunoSEQ multiplex PCR reads. The table records about 160,000 distinct CDR3 sequences, approximately 93% of them present only once. Sequencing was carried out using CD4+ T cells from PBMCs. The source of these receptors is a human donor with multiple sclerosis.

The chain employs TRBV7-8 and TRBJ2-7; 7 bases match TRBD1. Per the germline V gene, CDR1 is SGHVS and CDR2 is FQNEAQ. J was trimmed by 6 bases and V by 5 bases; bases with no gene match: 13. The CDR3 is 15 residues long. CDR3 coding DNA: TGTGCCAGCAGCCCGCGGAGAGGGGGCGGAGGCGAGCAGTACTTC. Residues: CASSPRRGGGGEQYF.

DNA of the CDR3: TGCAGTGCCAACTCGGGACTAGACTACGAGCAGTACTTC. Its protein is CSANSGLDYEQYF. The chain links TRBV20-1 to TRBJ2-7; the match to TRBD2 covers 8 bases. This CDR3 region has 13 residues. CDR1 is DFQATT and CDR2 is SNEGSKA in the germline V gene (reference sequence). Trimming removed 6 bases from V and 3 bases from J; junction bases left unmatched: 7.

The chain joins TRBV7-3 to TRBJ1-3; D is unresolved. Trimming took 5 bases from V and 0 from J, leaving 5 bases between them. There are 13 residues in the CDR3. Germline CDR1 and CDR2: SGHTA and FQGTGA. The CDR3 DNA is TGTGCCAGCAGCGTTGACTCTGGAAACACCATATATTTT. Residues: CASSVDSGNTIYF.

V is TRBV10-3 and J is TRBJ2-5; D possibly uses TRBD1 or TRBD2 (5 bases each). Trimming pared 0 bases from V and 5 bases from J, leaving 19 bases between. Germline CDR1 is ENHRY and CDR2 is SYGVKD. The CDR3 is made up of 17 amino acids. CDR3 sequence (DNA): TGTGCCATCAGTGAGTCTTCTAGCAAAAGGGGCACCGAGACCCAGTACTTC. Translation: CAISESSSKRGTETQYF.

The rearrangement links TRBV6-1 to TRBJ1-5, with TRBD1 matching over 8 bases. The CDR3 covers 17 residues. J gave up 2 bases and V 6 bases, and 12 bases lay outside the gene matches. CDR1 and CDR2 from the germline V gene are MNHNS and SASEGT. CDR3 sequence (DNA): TGTGCCAGCAGCCTCGACCAGGGGGCGTTGGGCAATCAGCCCCAGCATTTT. Translated, it gives CASSLDQGALGNQPQHF.

This chain connects TRBV25-1 to TRBJ2-7; D ambiguous. This CDR3 comprises 14 residues. Germline assignment: CDR1 MGHDK and CDR2 SYGVNS. Between the trimmed V and J ends, which lost 1 base and 0 bases, there was a span of 7 bases. The CDR3 DNA sequence: TGTGCCAGCAGTGAATCGAGGAGCTCCTACGAGCAGTACTTC. Translation: CASSESRSSYEQYF.

The chain is built from TRBV2 and TRBJ2-1; unclear D gene. The CDR3 contains 10 residues. V was shortened by 8 bases and J by 10 bases, with 9 bases between the two germline ends. Per the germline V gene, CDR1 is SNHLY and CDR2 is FYNNEI. The CDR3 nucleotides read TGTGCCAGCCGAACCAAGGAGCAGTTCTTC. Translated, it gives CASRTKEQFF.

The V gene is TRBV2, the J gene TRBJ2-1, with TRBD2 matching over 15 bases. The length of the CDR3 is 17 residues. The V gene's germline CDR1 is SNHLY and CDR2 FYNNEI. With 6 bases clipped from V and 2 bases from J, the junction kept 5 bases outside the gene matches. The CDR3 DNA follows: TGTGCCAGCAGCGGGACTAGCGGGAGGTGGACCTACAATGAGCAGTTCTTC. Its translation is CASSGTSGRWTYNEQFF.

This clonotype has only one observation. The chain joins TRBV10-3 to TRBJ2-7; 9 nucleotides match TRBD2. Germline V gene sequence: CDR1 ENHRY, CDR2 SYGVKD. J gave up 4 bases and V 4 bases, and 8 bases lay outside the gene matches. The CDR3 length is 15 residues. The CDR3 sequence is CAISGASGIGYEQYF. DNA for the CDR3: TGTGCCATCAGTGGGGCTAGCGGGATCGGTTACGAGCAGTACTTC.

The gene calls are TRBV5-6 and TRBJ1-5, with D tentatively TRBD1 (6 bases). The V gene's germline CDR1 is SGHDT and CDR2 YYEEEE. Deletions cut 0 bases from V and 5 bases from J, with 12 bases between. This CDR3 is built from 15 residues. Here the CDR3 DNA reads TGTGCCAGCAGCTTGGCCGGGGGCGCCCATCAGCCCCAGCATTTT. Translating it yields CASSLAGGAHQPQHF.

This clonotype was observed once. This chain uses TRBV5-1 with TRBJ2-7; the D gene could be TRBD1 or TRBD2 (5 bases each). The V end was cut by 0 bases, the J end by 3 bases, with 7 bases between. Per germline, CDR1 SGHRS and CDR2 YFSETQ. The CDR3 has 13 residues. This CDR3 is CASSLAGHYEQYF. The CDR3, as DNA: TGCGCCAGCAGCTTGGCGGGGCACTACGAGCAGTACTTC.

V and J are TRBV2 and TRBJ2-7, with 12 bases identical to TRBD2. This CDR3 is 15 amino acids long. Losses at the gene ends were 6 bases for V and 3 bases for J; bases not matched to a gene: 6. The germline CDR1 and CDR2 sequences are SNHLY and FYNNEI. Written as DNA, the CDR3 is TGTGCCAGCAGACCCAGGACTAGCGGGAACTACGAGCAGTACTTC. Its translation: CASRPRTSGNYEQYF.

Only one count was recorded for this clonotype. This chain uses TRBV5-1 with TRBJ1-2; 7 nucleotides match TRBD1. V shed 4 bases, J shed 7 bases, and the junction held 7 bases outside the gene matches. The CDR3 consists of 13 residues. Germline values: CDR1 SGHRS, CDR2 YFSETQ. As DNA, the CDR3 is TGCGCCAGCAGCGGAGGGGACAGCGGTGGCTACACCTTC. Its protein product is CASSGGDSGGYTF.

The rearrangement joins TRBV15 to TRBJ2-2; D may be TRBD1 (6 bases). The CDR3 consists of 16 residues. Deletions cut 0 bases from V and 5 bases from J, with 13 bases between. Germline CDR1 is LNHNV and CDR2 is YYDKDF (reference sequence). The CDR3 DNA reads as TGTGCCACCAGCAGAGATAACAGGGCCGGGACCGGGGAGCTGTTTTTT. Translating it yields CATSRDNRAGTGELFF.

The chain links TRBV29-1 to TRBJ2-5; a weak D match, TRBD1 (6 bases). The CDR3 totals 12 residues. The germline gives CDR1 SQVTM, CDR2 ANQGSEA. V lost 4 bases to trimming and J lost 4 bases, with 10 bases between them. In DNA, the CDR3 is TGCAGCGTTGCAGAACAGGGAGAGACCCAGTACTTC. Residues: CSVAEQGETQYF.

The chain carries TRBV4-2 and TRBJ1-2; possible D gene TRBD1, 6 bases. V was pared by 0 bases and J by 4 bases, with 12 bases between. Germline values: CDR1 LGHNA, CDR2 YNFKEQ. The CDR3 runs 15 residues. DNA of the CDR3: TGTGCCAGCAGCCAAGATTTAACAGGGAGCTATGGCTACACCTTC. The encoded protein is CASSQDLTGSYGYTF.

The chain links TRBV5-6 to TRBJ1-5; D gene uncertain. The CDR3 contains 15 residues. With 3 bases removed from V and 4 bases from J, the gap between germline ends came to 14 bases. Per germline, CDR1 SGHDT and CDR2 YYEEEE. Written as DNA, the CDR3 is TGTGCCAGCAGCTCCGGTGGGTTAGGGAATCAGCCCCAGCATTTT. Residues: CASSSGGLGNQPQHF.

V usage is TRBV4-1 and J usage is TRBJ2-5; perhaps D is TRBD1 or TRBD2 (5 bases each). V dropped 4 bases and J dropped 5 bases, with 17 bases sitting between them. Germline V lookup: CDR1 MGHRA, CDR2 YSYEKL. The CDR3 consists of 15 residues. Written as DNA, the CDR3 is TGCGCCAGCAGCCCTTCAGCTGGGGGTCGGGAGACCCAGTACTTC. Its protein product is CASSPSAGGRETQYF.

The gene calls are TRBV19 and TRBJ2-1, with D perhaps matching TRBD1 (6 bases). Germline V lookup: CDR1 LNHDA, CDR2 SQIVND (reference sequence). The CDR3 spans 17 residues. The V end lost 1 base, the J end lost 0 bases, and 13 bases lay between the germline ends. The CDR3 DNA is TGTGCCAGTAGTATAGCAGGACAGTCGAGCTCCTACAATGAGCAGTTCTTC. This codes for CASSIAGQSSSYNEQFF.

This clonotype was recorded only once. V is TRBV5-4 and J is TRBJ2-1; D is uncertain. Trimming took off 5 bases at V and 2 bases at J, with 11 bases between the two ends. This CDR3 spans 14 amino acids. The V gene's germline CDR1 is SGHNT and CDR2 YYREEE (reference sequence). CDR3 coding DNA: TGTGCCAGCAGTCCCCGCGGAACCTACAATGAGCAGTTCTTC. It translates to CASSPRGTYNEQFF.

The chain has TRBV29-1 and TRBJ1-1; 9 bases agree with TRBD1. Losses at the gene ends were 4 bases for V and 3 bases for J; bases not matched to a gene: 12. CDR3 length: 16 amino acids. Germline V gene lookup returns CDR1 SQVTM and CDR2 ANQGSEA. The CDR3 spells CSVAVGTGSTYTEAFF. DNA of the CDR3: TGCAGCGTTGCGGTCGGGACAGGGAGTACTTACACTGAAGCTTTCTTT.

The CDR3 DNA reads as TGTGCCAGCAGCTTCTCTAGCGGGAGCGGCGAGACCCAGTACTTC. Translated, it gives CASSFSSGSGETQYF. V gene TRBV5-4 combines with J gene TRBJ2-5, with 10 nucleotides matching TRBD2. The CDR3 is 15 residues long. The J segment lost 5 bases and the V segment lost 2 bases, leaving 6 bases of the junction unmatched. Germline V gene lookup returns CDR1 SGHNT and CDR2 YYREEE (reference sequence). Filled out from reference TRBV5-4 and TRBJ2-5, the complete variable domain reads ETGVTQSPTHLIKTRGQQVTLRCSSQSGHNTVSWYQQALGQGPQFIFQYYREEENGRGNFPPRFSGLQFPNYSSELNVNALELDDSALYLCASSFSSGSGETQYFGPGTRLLVL.